In this sample, the clone carrying this T cell receptor beta chain turned up once. Its antigen remains unknown. The CDR3 spans 16 residues. The sample comes from a study of cytomegalovirus exposure and HLA in healthy donors. Overall study results and limits: Some V segments, TRBV6-2 and TRBV6-3 among them, were indistinguishable and were therefore excluded. Clonal expansion was found to be greater in HLA-associated TCR beta chains than in equally common others in a later analysis. In a later analysis, a missense DCLRE1C variant was linked to TCR beta V- and J-gene trimming. Presence/absence analyses assumed roughly uniform sequencing depth across donors.

Vbeta (60) and Jbeta (13) primers were used in the PCR. The repertoire was sequenced with immunoSEQ multiplex PCR; TCRdb's copy has only in-frame clones and lacks some. The table records 100,000 or so clones, roughly 77% of them present only once. The chain is built from TRBV12-2 and TRBJ2-4; TRBD1 is the table's D call and was not checked against the DNA. TRBV12-2 is classified as a pseudogene. The sample taken for sequencing was PBMCs. The TCR originated in a middle-aged man in good health and CMV-seronegative. The CDR3 sequence: CASRLAGEDREHIQYF. Written as DNA, the CDR3 is TGTGCAAGTCGCTTAGCGGGGGAGGACAGGGAACACATTCAGTACTTC.